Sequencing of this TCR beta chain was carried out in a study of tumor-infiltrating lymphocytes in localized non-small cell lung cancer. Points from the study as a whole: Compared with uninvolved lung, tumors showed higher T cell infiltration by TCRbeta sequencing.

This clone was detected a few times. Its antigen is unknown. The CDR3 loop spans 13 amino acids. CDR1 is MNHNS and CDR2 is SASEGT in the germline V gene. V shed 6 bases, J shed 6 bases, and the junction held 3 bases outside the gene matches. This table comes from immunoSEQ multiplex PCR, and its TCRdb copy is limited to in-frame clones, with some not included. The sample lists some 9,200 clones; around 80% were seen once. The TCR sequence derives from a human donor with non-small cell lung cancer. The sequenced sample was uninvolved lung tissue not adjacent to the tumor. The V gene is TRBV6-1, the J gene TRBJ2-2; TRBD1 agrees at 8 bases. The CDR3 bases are TGTGCCAGCAGGACAGGGGAGGCCGGGGAGCTGTTTTTT. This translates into CASRTGEAGELFF.